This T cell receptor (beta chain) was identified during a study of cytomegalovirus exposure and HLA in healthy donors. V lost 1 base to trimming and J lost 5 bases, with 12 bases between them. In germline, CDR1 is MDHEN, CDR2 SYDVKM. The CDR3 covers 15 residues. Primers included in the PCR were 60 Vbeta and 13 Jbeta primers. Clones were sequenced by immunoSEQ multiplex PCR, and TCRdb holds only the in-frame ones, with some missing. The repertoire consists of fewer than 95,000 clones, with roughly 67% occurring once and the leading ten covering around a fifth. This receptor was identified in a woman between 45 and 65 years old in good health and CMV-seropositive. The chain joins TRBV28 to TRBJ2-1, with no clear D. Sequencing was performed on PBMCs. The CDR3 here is CASSLFHSKDNEQFF. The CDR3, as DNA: TGTGCCAGCAGTTTATTCCACTCTAAAGACAATGAGCAGTTCTTC.